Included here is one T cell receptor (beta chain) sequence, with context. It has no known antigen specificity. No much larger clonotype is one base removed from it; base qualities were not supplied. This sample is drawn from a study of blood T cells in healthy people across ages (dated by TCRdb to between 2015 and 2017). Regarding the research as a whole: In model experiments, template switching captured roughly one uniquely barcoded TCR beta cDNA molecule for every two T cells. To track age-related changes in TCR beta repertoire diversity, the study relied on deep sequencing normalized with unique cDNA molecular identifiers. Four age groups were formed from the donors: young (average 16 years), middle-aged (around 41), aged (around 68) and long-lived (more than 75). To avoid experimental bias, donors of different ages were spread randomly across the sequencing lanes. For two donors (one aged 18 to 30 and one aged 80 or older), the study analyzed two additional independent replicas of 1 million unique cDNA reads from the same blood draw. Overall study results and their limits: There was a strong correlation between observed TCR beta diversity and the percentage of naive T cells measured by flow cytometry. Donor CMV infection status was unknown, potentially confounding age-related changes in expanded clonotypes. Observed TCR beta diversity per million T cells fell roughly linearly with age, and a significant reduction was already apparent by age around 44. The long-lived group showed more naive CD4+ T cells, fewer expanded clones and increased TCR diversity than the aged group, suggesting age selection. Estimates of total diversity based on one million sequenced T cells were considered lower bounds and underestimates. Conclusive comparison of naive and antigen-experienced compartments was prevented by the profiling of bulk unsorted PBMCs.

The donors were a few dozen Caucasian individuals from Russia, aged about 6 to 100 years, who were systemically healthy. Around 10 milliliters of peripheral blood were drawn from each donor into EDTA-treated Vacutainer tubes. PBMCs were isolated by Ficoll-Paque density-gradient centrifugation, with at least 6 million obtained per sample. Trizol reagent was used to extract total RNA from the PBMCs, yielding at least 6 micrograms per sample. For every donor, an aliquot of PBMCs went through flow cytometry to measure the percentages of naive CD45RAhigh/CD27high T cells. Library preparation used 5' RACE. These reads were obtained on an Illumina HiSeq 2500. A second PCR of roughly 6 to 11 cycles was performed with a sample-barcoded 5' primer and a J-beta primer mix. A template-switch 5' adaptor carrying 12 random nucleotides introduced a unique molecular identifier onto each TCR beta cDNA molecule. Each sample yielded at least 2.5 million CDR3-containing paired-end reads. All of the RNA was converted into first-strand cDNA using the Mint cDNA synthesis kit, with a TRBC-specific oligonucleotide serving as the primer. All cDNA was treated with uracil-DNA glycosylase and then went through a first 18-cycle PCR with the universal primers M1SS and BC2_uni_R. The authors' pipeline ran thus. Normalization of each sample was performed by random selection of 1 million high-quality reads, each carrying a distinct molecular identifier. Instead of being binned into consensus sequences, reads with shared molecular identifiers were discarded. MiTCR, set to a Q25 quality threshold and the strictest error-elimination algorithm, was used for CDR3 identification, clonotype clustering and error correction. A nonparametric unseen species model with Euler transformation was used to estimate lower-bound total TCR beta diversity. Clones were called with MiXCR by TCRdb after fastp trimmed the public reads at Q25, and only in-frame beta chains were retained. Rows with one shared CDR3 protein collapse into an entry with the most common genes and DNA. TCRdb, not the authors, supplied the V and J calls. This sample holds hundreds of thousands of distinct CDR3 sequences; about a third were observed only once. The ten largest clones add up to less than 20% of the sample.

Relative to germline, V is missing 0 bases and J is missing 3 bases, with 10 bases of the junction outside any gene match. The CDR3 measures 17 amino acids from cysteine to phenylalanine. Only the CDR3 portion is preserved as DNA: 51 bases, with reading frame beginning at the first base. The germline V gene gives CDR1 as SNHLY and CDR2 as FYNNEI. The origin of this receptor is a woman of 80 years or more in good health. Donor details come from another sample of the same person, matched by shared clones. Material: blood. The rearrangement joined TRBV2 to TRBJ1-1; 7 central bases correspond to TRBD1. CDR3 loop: CASSEALQGVPDTEAFF. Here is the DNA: TGTGCCAGCAGTGAAGCGCTTCAGGGGGTTCCGGACACTGAAGCTTTCTTT.